The clone carrying this TCR beta chain was seen more than once but under ten times. Its antigen is not known. The data belong to a study of human T cells and chemical hapten exposure. Study context: Upper-back patch tests with 0.01% DPC were read at 6 days. Findings of the study overall: The donors suffered from alopecia, so their immune response may not match that of healthy people.

TCRdb recomputed calls from the RACE reads with MiXCR, one row per CDR3 protein. The repertoire holds fewer than 150,000 distinct CDR3 sequences, about an eighth seen once, with around 0.84% in the top ten. The time point denotes: patch test 1, 2 weeks after DPC sensitization. Documented treatment: therapeutic diphenylcyclopropenone sensitization with weekly scalp DPC. The drawing of blood occurred before each patch test was applied. The TCR originated in a man aged 18-30 years with alopecia areata. Some clones in this sample may be carry-over from other donors' samples. The sequenced sample was whole blood, obtained in connection with sensitization to the hapten diphenylcyclopropenone (DPC).

The CDR3 DNA reads as TGTGCCAGCAGCGAAGCGGGGACTAATACGCAGTATTTT. As protein: CASSEAGTNTQYF. The rearrangement links TRBV7-3 to TRBJ2-3; 7 bases are shared with TRBD2. Germline V gives CDR1 SGHTA, CDR2 FQGTGA. V lost 5 bases and J lost 7; bases outside the gene matches: 6. This CDR3 region has 13 residues.